The source of this T cell receptor beta chain is a study of shared clonotypes between healthy human individuals. Study findings and constraints: The study found lower generation probabilities in non-shared clonotypes than in those shared by all four donors.

The CDR3 contains 15 residues. CDR1 SGHTA and CDR2 FQGTGA come from the germline V gene. The V gene lost 5 bases and the J gene lost 5 bases, with 18 bases spanning the gap. At a deep level, the assay was run. This table comes from immunoSEQ multiplex PCR, and its TCRdb copy is limited to in-frame clones, with some not included. This sample carries hundreds of thousands of clones, 95% to 98% of them seen once, and the ten largest clones take approximately 0.057%. Details on this clone: Its antigen is unidentified.

Splitting of CD4+ cells produced CD45RA+ naive and CD45RA-negative memory subsets. This sequence originates from a woman between 25 and 40 years old in good health. This chain uses TRBV7-3 with TRBJ1-1; no clear D. The source material was naive CD4+ T cells sorted from blood. Subset here: CD45RA+ positively selected. The CDR3 region has the DNA TGTGCCAGCAGCCTCGACGGTGCCGAGAGGACTGAAGCTTTCTTT. Residues: CASSLDGAERTEAFF.